Listed below are T cell receptor beta chains from one sample, sequenced in a study of CD8+CD57+ T cells in acquired aplastic anemia. TCRdb reprocessed the reads via MiXCR and lists one record per CDR3 protein. The data contain over 150,000 distinct CDR3 sequences, 50% to 55% of them singletons. The sample was sorted CD4+, CD8+, or CD8+CD57+ T cells (not recorded which) from PBMCs. Every receptor here comes from a human donor in good health, serving as a control. CDR3s include the opening cysteine and the closing phenylalanine or tryptophan. The order of the fields is D gene, clone size, J gene, V gene, CDR3 DNA, CDR3 protein. The D gene is left open where the match is weak. The size of a clone is reported for some rows only, either as once, few or many, or as a class for expanded clones.

.	.	TRBJ1-6	TRBV7-6	TGTGCCAGCAGCGTAGAGGGACAATACAATTCACCCCTCCACTTT	CASSVEGQYNSPLHF
.	.	TRBJ1-2	TRBV20-1	TGCAGTGCTAGAGATAGTTGGGCAGGAATAGACTATGGCTACACCTTC	CSARDSWAGIDYGYTF
TRBD1	many	TRBJ2-5	TRBV6-6	TGTGCCAGCAGTTACTCCGGGACAGGGTCGGAGACCCAGTACTTC	CASSYSGTGSETQYF
TRBD1	.	TRBJ2-7	TRBV6-2/TRBV6-3	TGTGCCAGCAGTCAAAAAGGGACAGCCCCCTACGAGCAGTACTTC	CASSQKGTAPYEQYF
.	.	TRBJ2-6	TRBV7-2	TGTGCCAGTAGTATATGGCGGGGCGCTGGGGCCAACGTCCTGACTTTC	CASSIWRGAGANVLTF
.	many	TRBJ2-2	TRBV9	TGTGCCAGCAGCGTAGGTTTAGGGCAGGCGAACACCGGGGAGCTGTTTTTT	CASSVGLGQANTGELFF
.	many	TRBJ1-2	TRBV10-3	TGTGCCATCCAGGAAGCCCCTAACTATGGCTACACCTTC	CAIQEAPNYGYTF
.	.	TRBJ1-2	TRBV15	TGTGCCACCAGCCCGGACTCCTCGAACTATGGCTACACCTTC	CATSPDSSNYGYTF
TRBD1	.	TRBJ2-3	TRBV20-1	TGCAGTTCTGAAGTCGGGACAGGGGGTTTGTATACGCAGTATTTT	CSSEVGTGGLYTQYF
.	.	TRBJ2-7	TRBV6-4	TGTGCCAGCAGTGACTCTTCAGGGTATCGCTACGAGCAGTACTTC	CASSDSSGYRYEQYF
TRBD2	.	TRBJ2-2	TRBV19	TGTGCCAGTAGTCTTCCGGGACTAGCGGGAGGGGCCGTCGGGGAGCTGTTTTTT	CASSLPGLAGGAVGELFF
.	many	TRBJ2-5	TRBV7-2	TGTGCCAGCAGCGCCCGCTACGGGGAAGAGACCCAGTACTTC	CASSARYGEETQYF
.	many	TRBJ2-2	TRBV28	TGTGCCAGCAGCTTTCGTGGAACCGGGGAGCTGTTTTTT	CASSFRGTGELFF
.	many	TRBJ1-1	TRBV11-2	TGTGCCAGCAGCTTATTGACGGGATTTCCTGAAGCTTTCTTT	CASSLLTGFPEAFF
TRBD1	many	TRBJ2-3	TRBV7-2	TGTGCCAGCAGCCCCCGACAGGGGGGCTTCACAGATACGCAGTATTTT	CASSPRQGGFTDTQYF
.	many	TRBJ1-3	TRBV29-1	TGCAGCGGACGGGGCGGAGGAAACACCATATATTTT	CSGRGGGNTIYF
.	.	TRBJ2-2	TRBV14	TGTGCCAGCAGCCGCCCGCACCAGGGGCTATACACCGGGGAGCTGTTTTTT	CASSRPHQGLYTGELFF
.	many	TRBJ2-1	TRBV7-9	TGTGCCAGCATGCAAACTAGTTTAAATGAGCAGTTCTTC	CASMQTSLNEQFF
.	.	TRBJ1-5	TRBV6-6	TGTGCCAGCAGTTACTCGATGGGAGGGCAGCCCCAGCATTTT	CASSYSMGGQPQHF
TRBD1	many	TRBJ1-4	TRBV4-1	TGCGCCAGCTCTCCGGGACAGGGGCTAGGGAGGGAAAAACTGTTTTTT	CASSPGQGLGREKLFF
.	many	TRBJ1-5	TRBV19	TGTGCCAGTAGTATGTACGAATACCAGCCCCAGCATTTT	CASSMYEYQPQHF
TRBD1	.	TRBJ2-3	TRBV11-1	TGTGCCATCAGTCAAGGGGGCCCGATCACAGATACGCAGTATTTT	CAISQGGPITDTQYF
TRBD1	.	TRBJ2-1	TRBV7-9	TGTGCCAGCAGCTTGCCGGGACAGGGTGACAATGAGCAGTTCTTC	CASSLPGQGDNEQFF
.	many	TRBJ2-1	TRBV7-2	TGTGCCAGCAGCTTAGACCTCACTAGCCTCTCCTACAATGAGCAGTTCTTC	CASSLDLTSLSYNEQFF
TRBD2	.	TRBJ2-7	TRBV20-1	TGCAGTGCTAGCGGGGGAGGGGACGAGCAGTACTTC	CSASGGGDEQYF
.	once	TRBJ1-5	TRBV15	TGTGCCACCAGCAGTGATGGCAGGGCTGATCAGCCCCAGCATTTT	CATSSDGRADQPQHF
.	.	TRBJ1-5	TRBV24-1	TGTGCCACCAGTGATGTGTACAGCAATCAGCCCCAGCATTTT	CATSDVYSNQPQHF
.	.	TRBJ1-4	TRBV19	TGTGCCAGTGGAGACCCGGGGGTGTCCTACGAAAAACTGTTTTTT	CASGDPGVSYEKLFF
.	.	TRBJ2-5	TRBV19	TGTGCCAGTAGGATGGGAGGCAGAGGGCGGGAGACCCAGTACTTC	CASRMGGRGRETQYF
.	many	TRBJ1-4	TRBV7-2	TGTGCCAGCAGCTTAGGAACAACTAATGAAAAACTGTTTTTT	CASSLGTTNEKLFF
TRBD1	.	TRBJ2-7	TRBV10-3	TGTGCCATCGGGACAGGACGGGACGAGCAGTACTTC	CAIGTGRDEQYF
TRBD1	many	TRBJ2-7	TRBV7-8	TGTGCCAGCAGCTGGGGACAGGGGGCCTACGAGCAGTACTTC	CASSWGQGAYEQYF
.	few	TRBJ1-5	TRBV4-1	TGCGCCAGCAGCCAAGGGTTAAGGGGCGGACCCAGCCAGCCCCAGCATTTT	CASSQGLRGGPSQPQHF
.	once	TRBJ2-1	TRBV25-1	TGTGCCAGCAGTGATGCGGGCGCCCCATACAATGAGCAGTTCTTC	CASSDAGAPYNEQFF
.	.	TRBJ1-2	TRBV6-2/TRBV6-3	TGTGCCAGCAGTACGGGGTCTGATGGCTACACCTTC	CASSTGSDGYTF
.	.	TRBJ2-5	TRBV20-1	TGCAGTGCTAGAGTGTCCAGGGCCCAAGAGACCCAGTACTTC	CSARVSRAQETQYF
TRBD1	.	TRBJ2-7	TRBV15	TGTGCCACCAGCAGAGGACAGGGGGCGGCCTACGAGCAGTACTTC	CATSRGQGAAYEQYF
.	many	TRBJ2-5	TRBV7-2	TGTGCCAGCAGCTCAACAGGGTACCAAGAGACCCAGTACTTC	CASSSTGYQETQYF
.	.	TRBJ1-3	TRBV9	TGTGCCAGCAGCGTAGGTGGAAACACCATATATTTT	CASSVGGNTIYF
TRBD2	many	TRBJ2-7	TRBV6-6	TGTGCCAGCAGTCCGGGACTAGCGGGCGTCTACGAGCAGTACTTC	CASSPGLAGVYEQYF
TRBD1	.	TRBJ2-3	TRBV19	TGTGCCAGTAGTGTGGACAGGGATGATACGCAGTATTTT	CASSVDRDDTQYF
.	.	TRBJ1-1	TRBV3-1	TGTGCCGGCAGCCAAGATAGGTACCGTGAAGCTTTCTTT	CAGSQDRYREAFF
.	.	TRBJ2-6	TRBV9	TGTGCCAGCAGCGTAACACTAGCGCCCTGGGACACCGGGGCCAACGTCCTGACTTTC	CASSVTLAPWDTGANVLTF
TRBD1	.	TRBJ1-6	TRBV7-9	TGTGCCAGCAGGGTAGGGGGCGCCGGGGCACCCCTCCACTTT	CASRVGGAGAPLHF
TRBD2	.	TRBJ2-3	TRBV20-1	TGCAGTGCTACACTAGCGGGGCGCACAGATACGCAGTATTTT	CSATLAGRTDTQYF
.	.	TRBJ2-7	TRBV7-2	TGTGCCAGCAGCTTAGGTACGGGGCACCCCTACGAGCAGTACTTC	CASSLGTGHPYEQYF
.	.	TRBJ2-3	TRBV15	TGTGCCACCAGCAGGGGGCTAGGGGGGAGCACAGATACGCAGTATTTT	CATSRGLGGSTDTQYF
.	few	TRBJ2-7	TRBV7-2	TGTGCCAGCACCGCGCTGGGCCCCTACGAGCAGTACTTC	CASTALGPYEQYF